A single T cell receptor beta chain is shown here with its context. Its target is not known. The libraries of TRB cDNA were prepared using 5' RACE with UMI labels. TCRdb reanalyzed the 5' RACE reads and collapses them to one entry per CDR3 protein, without DNA. Its listing shows 84,000 or so distinct CDR3 sequences. This CDR3 region has 11 residues. Germline CDR1 SGDLS, CDR2 YYNGEE. The sample belongs to a study of CXCR3-negative and CXCR3-positive naive CD8 T cells. Study-wide context: The libraries together contributed some 150 million TRB reads, each supplying about 1.5 +/- 0.3 million.

Findings of the study overall: Relative to CXCR3-negative naive cells, CXCR3-positive naive cells had more hydrophobic TRB CDR3s.

This receptor was taken from a human donor in good health. Some clones in this sample may be carry-over from other donors' samples. The sequenced material came from naive CXCR3+ CD8+ T cells from blood. Subset indicated: CD45RO-CCR7+CD27+CD95- naive CD8+ T cells expressing CXCR3 (TNR3+). V and J are TRBV9 and TRBJ1-2. The CDR3 spells CASREIYGYTF.